A single sample is the source of the 18 T cell receptor beta chains below, sequenced in a study of OX40 agonist ivuxolimab in advanced cancers. Clones were read by immunoSEQ multiplex PCR, and TCRdb kept only the in-frame ones, dropping some. The sample lists 77,000 or so clones; about 73% were seen once. This material consisted of CD4+ or CD8+ T cells sorted from blood, taken in a trial of the OX40 agonist ivuxolimab. All receptors come from an adult with an advanced solid tumor such as melanoma, head and neck, liver or kidney cancer.

This chain uses TRBV28 with TRBJ2-5; D not resolved. Germline CDR1 reads MDHEN; CDR2 reads SYDVKM. CDR3 length equals 14 residues. V lost 7 bases, J lost 4 bases, and 16 bases lay in between. CDR3: CASNGVDWGETQYF. The CDR3 nucleotides read TGTGCCAGCAATGGTGTTGATTGGGGAGAGACCCAGTACTTC.

This chain joins TRBV11-2 and TRBJ1-4, with D uncertain. V lost 1 base, J lost 7 bases, and 4 bases lay in between. CDR1 is SGHAT, CDR2 FQNNGV, per germline. The CDR3 sequence is 12 residues long. As DNA, the CDR3 is TGTGCCAGCAGCTTAGTGCTTGAAAAACTGTTTTTT. Its protein product is CASSLVLEKLFF.

The chain carries TRBV2 and TRBJ1-6, with a possible D match to TRBD1 (6 bases). Germline CDR1 SNHLY, CDR2 FYNNEI. The V end lost 3 bases, the J end lost 7 bases, and 13 bases lay between the germline ends. CDR3 length: 15 amino acids. The CDR3 nucleotides read TGTGCCAGCAGTGAGTCCGGGGGCTGGAATTCACCCCTCCACTTT. Amino acid sequence: CASSESGGWNSPLHF.

V usage is TRBV5-8 and J usage is TRBJ2-2, with TRBD1 matching 8 bases. Germline loops: CDR1 SGHTS, CDR2 YDEGEE. This CDR3 is built from 15 residues. After removal of 0 bases from V and 6 bases from J, the junction contained 4 bases not matched to a gene. The CDR3 region has the DNA TGTGCCAGCAGCTTGGGACAGGGGCCGGCCGGGGAGCTGTTTTTT. Residues: CASSLGQGPAGELFF.

The chain carries TRBV18 and TRBJ2-1, with a tentative D call TRBD1 (6 bases). The CDR3 loop spans 17 amino acids. Looked up from germline, CDR1 is KGHSH and CDR2 is LQKENI. V lost 5 bases to trimming and J lost 5 bases, with 22 bases between them. DNA for the CDR3: TGTGCCAGCTCAGCTCAGGGGCCCCTTAAGAAAAACAATGAGCAGTTCTTC. Translation gives CASSAQGPLKKNNEQFF.

This rearrangement joins TRBV5-4 to TRBJ2-3; weak D call: TRBD2 (5 bases). This CDR3 spans 14 amino acids. Germline V lookup: CDR1 SGHNT, CDR2 YYREEE (reference sequence). Trimming removed 0 bases at V and 4 bases at J, with 9 bases between. The CDR3 DNA reads TGTGCCAGCAGCTTGGACGGGGTGGCAGATACGCAGTATTTT. Protein: CASSLDGVADTQYF.

V gene TRBV7-3 combines with J gene TRBJ2-7, with a tentative D call TRBD1 (5 bases). The germline V gene has CDR1 SGHTA and CDR2 FQGTGA. The CDR3 spans 14 residues. Between the trimmed V and J ends, which lost 5 bases and 4 bases, there was a span of 15 bases. Written as DNA, the CDR3 is TGTGCCAGCAGCATCTCTCGGACACTTTACGAGCAGTACTTC. This sequence encodes CASSISRTLYEQYF.

This clone was observed a handful of times. The chain has TRBV19 and TRBJ1-2, with 9 bases identical to TRBD1. Germline V CDR1 and CDR2: LNHDA, SQIVND (reference sequence). The CDR3 spans 11 residues. The trim removed 10 bases at V and 5 bases at J, leaving 2 bases unmatched. The CDR3 is CATGQGYGYTF. Here the CDR3 DNA reads TGTGCCACCGGACAGGGGTATGGCTACACCTTC.

This clone showed up just a few times. V gene TRBV6-5 combines with J gene TRBJ1-3; no firm D call. CDR1 and CDR2 from the germline V gene are MNHEY and SVGAGI. The CDR3 is 14 amino acids. V lost 2 bases and J 5 bases, leaving 10 bases between the germline ends. Here the CDR3 DNA reads TGTGCCAGCAGTTACCTCGGAGAACGAAACACCATATATTTT. Its protein is CASSYLGERNTIYF.

The CDR3 loop is CASRQELNTEAFF. The CDR3 coding sequence is TGTGCCAGCAGGCAGGAGCTGAACACTGAAGCTTTCTTT. The V call is TRBV6-4, the J call TRBJ1-1; no firm D call. V lost 6 bases, J lost 0 bases, and 8 bases lay in between. The length of the CDR3 is 13 residues. Per germline, CDR1 MRHNA and CDR2 SNTAGT.

This clone occurred once. The V and J genes are TRBV14 and TRBJ2-3; perhaps TRBD1 as D (6 bases). The ends were cut back, 0 bases at V and 10 bases at J, with 11 bases in the middle. Germline loops: CDR1 SGHDN, CDR2 FVKESK. The CDR3 contains 13 residues. CDR3 coding DNA: TGTGCCAGCAGCCAAGATCGGTGGGGGCCGCAGTATTTT. Protein: CASSQDRWGPQYF.

The J gene is TRBJ2-5, the V gene TRBV5-1; tentatively, D is TRBD1 or TRBD2 (7 bases each). V was trimmed by 3 bases and J by 3 bases, leaving 9 bases between them. Germline V gives CDR1 SGHRS, CDR2 YFSETQ. The CDR3 consists of 13 residues. The CDR3 DNA reads TGCGCCAGCAGCTCAGGGGGGGAAGAGACCCAGTACTTC. This translates into CASSSGGEETQYF.

This chain connects TRBV7-2 to TRBJ2-7; TRBD2 matches 7 bases. The CDR3 sequence is 14 residues long. The germline V gene has CDR1 SGHTA and CDR2 FQGNSA. V dropped 4 bases and J dropped 3; count of bases not matched to a gene: 6. CDR3 sequence reads: CASSSTSMNYEQYF. DNA for the CDR3: TGTGCCAGCAGCTCGACTAGCATGAACTACGAGCAGTACTTC.

This clone was seen once. V is TRBV27 and J is TRBJ2-7; either TRBD1 or TRBD2 may fit D (6 bases each). V lost 6 bases and J lost 5, with 14 bases in between. Germline assignment: CDR1 MNHEY and CDR2 SMNVEV (reference sequence). This CDR3 has 13 amino acids. CDR3 DNA: TGTGCCAGCAGCACAGGGAGGATACACGAGCAGTACTTC. Encoded protein: CASSTGRIHEQYF.

V gene TRBV2 combines with J gene TRBJ1-5; the D gene is possibly TRBD1 (5 bases). CDR1 and CDR2 (germline): SNHLY, FYNNEI. The V end lost 6 bases, the J end lost 2 bases, and 14 bases lay between the germline ends. The CDR3 runs 15 residues. The CDR3 nucleotides are TGTGCCAGCAGGGGGGTTGGGCAGGGCAATCAGCCCCAGCATTTT. This gives the protein CASRGVGQGNQPQHF.

V is TRBV5-1 and J is TRBJ1-4, with no clear D. Germline V lookup: CDR1 SGHRS, CDR2 YFSETQ. CDR3 length: 17 residues. With 3 bases removed from V and 3 bases from J, the gap between germline ends came to 18 bases. The CDR3 DNA reads as TGCGCCAGCAGCTCAGGACTGGGGATCGGGGCTAATGAAAAACTGTTTTTT. Its translation is CASSSGLGIGANEKLFF.

The chain carries TRBV10-3 and TRBJ2-3, with D unclear. CDR1 is ENHRY, CDR2 SYGVKD, per germline. This CDR3 contains 14 residues. Deletions cut 0 bases from V and 5 bases from J, with 9 bases between. CDR3 region: CAISESWVQDTQYF. The CDR3 DNA reads TGTGCCATCAGTGAGTCTTGGGTCCAAGATACGCAGTATTTT.

The chain carries TRBV2 and TRBJ1-4; 8 nucleotides match TRBD1. CDR3 length: 15 residues. V was clipped by 1 base and J by 10 bases; unmatched bases: 8. Germline V CDR1 and CDR2: SNHLY, FYNNEI. The CDR3 sequence: CASSEEGRTGRKLFF. In DNA form, the CDR3 reads TGTGCCAGCAGTGAAGAGGGAAGGACAGGGCGAAAACTGTTTTTT. The full variable domain, with the rest looked up from reference TRBV2 and TRBJ1-4, is EPEVTQTPSHQVTQMGQEVILRCVPISNHLYFYWYRQILGQKVEFLVSFYNNEISEKSEIFDDQFSVERPDGSNFTLKIRSTKLEDSAMYFCASSEEGRTGRKLFFGSGTQLSVL.